Following are 8 T cell receptor beta chains from one sample sequenced in a study of beta chain features in type 1 diabetes. Findings and limits, study-wide: For Type 1 diabetes patients, all four CD4+ subsets carried TCRB CDR3s that were moderately but significantly shorter.

The study reverse transcribed the entire isolated RNA, so it sequenced expressed TCRB transcripts. Here immunoSEQ multiplex PCR was the method, and the copy in TCRdb shows in-frame clones only, minus some. The top ten hold 0.008% to 0.011% of the sample, which has about 400,000 clones, 10% to 15% seen once. Antigens for these TCRs are unknown. The sequenced sample was naive CD4+ T cells from blood. The receptors stem from a woman under 30 with type 1 diabetes.

This clone was seen a handful of times. CDR3 amino acids: CASSRTLATEAFF. CDR3 in DNA: TGTGCCAGCAGTAGGACACTTGCCACTGAAGCTTTCTTT. V and J are TRBV6-4 and TRBJ1-1; the D gene is possibly TRBD1 (5 bases). V was clipped by 5 bases and J by 4 bases, with 11 bases between them. The CDR3 sequence is 13 residues long. The germline gives CDR1 MRHNA, CDR2 SNTAGT.

The chain combines TRBV19 with TRBJ2-1; 13 bases agree with TRBD2. Germline CDR1 reads LNHDA; CDR2 reads SQIVND (reference sequence). This CDR3 spans 13 amino acids. V shed 6 bases, J shed 8 bases, and the junction held 1 base outside the gene matches. The CDR3 reads CASRLAGGDEQFF. The CDR3 nucleotides are TGTGCCAGTAGACTAGCGGGAGGGGATGAGCAGTTCTTC.

The chain recombines TRBV12-2 with TRBJ1-2. TRBV12-2 is a listed pseudogene. The CDR3 is 13 amino acids. For the CDR3, the DNA is TGTGCAAGTCGCTTACGGGACTTTACTGGCTACACCTTC. It is translated as CASRLRDFTGYTF.

This chain connects TRBV2 to TRBJ1-5; D gene unclear. The V and J ends lost 6 bases and 15 bases respectively, with 15 bases between them. This CDR3 region has 11 residues. Germline-derived CDR1 and CDR2 are SNHLY and FYNNEI. The DNA of the CDR3 is TGTGCCAGCAGGCGAACAGACCGTCTGCATTTT. This gives the protein CASRRTDRLHF.

This clone was seen a handful of times. The chain has TRBV4-3 and TRBJ1-5, with a weak D call TRBD1 (6 bases). Germline V gene lookup returns CDR1 LGHNA and CDR2 YSLEER. The CDR3 is 16 residues long. Deletions cut 3 bases from V and 7 bases from J, with 19 bases between. CDR3 in DNA: TGCGCCAGCAGCCAGCGGGGGCCAGGGAATTACCAGCCCCAGCATTTT. Translated: CASSQRGPGNYQPQHF.

In this sample, this clone turned up a few times. The genes are TRBV5-1 and TRBJ2-4; the D gene is possibly TRBD1 (5 bases). This CDR3 is built from 14 residues. Trimming removed 4 bases at V and 5 bases at J, with 13 bases between. From germline, CDR1 is SGHRS and CDR2 YFSETQ. CDR3 loop: CASSPVQGQNIQYF. The CDR3 DNA sequence: TGCGCCAGCAGCCCCGTGCAGGGTCAAAACATTCAGTACTTC.

The chain carries TRBV6-5 and TRBJ2-1, with D possibly matching TRBD2 (6 bases). Trimming pared 2 bases from V and 4 bases from J, leaving 15 bases between. CDR3 length: 16 amino acids. In germline, CDR1 is MNHEY, CDR2 SVGAGI. CDR3: CASSYGTFASYNEQFF. The CDR3 DNA follows: TGTGCCAGCAGTTACGGGACTTTCGCCTCATACAATGAGCAGTTCTTC.

This clone was seen only a few times. This sequence joins TRBV19 and TRBJ2-1, with D tentatively TRBD1 (6 bases). With 6 bases removed from V and 8 bases from J, the gap between germline ends came to 8 bases. This CDR3 contains 11 residues. The germline V gene encodes CDR1 LNHDA and CDR2 SQIVND (reference sequence). CDR3 coding DNA: TGTGCCAGTAGCCAGGGGTATGAGCAGTTCTTC. Its translation is CASSQGYEQFF.